What follows are 27 T cell receptor beta chains derived from one specimen sequenced in a study of a mutant IDH1 vaccine in newly diagnosed glioma. Noted time point: baseline, week 1 (first vaccination visit). Specified treatment: pre-vaccination baseline after standard-of-care therapy. Produced via immunoSEQ multiplex PCR; TCRdb's table is partial and in-frame only. The profile shows about 66,000 clones, approximately 83% of them singletons. Here the sequenced sample was PBMCs, taken from a glioma patient treated with radiotherapy, temozolomide or both. These receptors originate from a young man with glioma.

The chain recombines TRBV9 with TRBJ2-1; 7 bases are a match to TRBD2. V lost 3 bases, J lost 4 bases, and 13 bases stayed unmatched. The CDR3 length is 17 residues. Germline CDR1 reads SGDLS; CDR2 reads YYNGEE. The CDR3 nucleotides read TGTGCCAGCAGCGCTCCCGAGGACCAAGCGGGGTACAATGAGCAGTTCTTC. Translating gives CASSAPEDQAGYNEQFF.

The V gene is TRBV2, the J gene TRBJ1-1; D unresolved. The CDR3 runs 13 residues. The V end lost 6 bases, the J end lost 5 bases, and 13 bases lay between the germline ends. Germline V gene lookup returns CDR1 SNHLY and CDR2 FYNNEI. The chain's CDR3 is CASSIGVETEAFF. CDR3 bases: TGTGCCAGCAGCATCGGGGTTGAGACTGAAGCTTTCTTT.

The rearrangement joins TRBV5-1 to TRBJ1-2, with D unclear. CDR1 is SGHRS, CDR2 YFSETQ, per germline. Trimming removed 4 bases at V and 6 bases at J, with 13 bases between. The CDR3 runs 13 residues. Here the CDR3 reads CASSPSRQDGYTF. CDR3 nucleotide sequence: TGCGCCAGCAGCCCGTCCCGTCAGGATGGCTACACCTTC.

The V call is TRBV7-2, the J call TRBJ1-3; possible D gene TRBD1, 5 bases. Trimming left V 1 base short and J 4 bases short, with 11 bases between. This CDR3 is 15 amino acids long. Per germline, CDR1 SGHTA and CDR2 FQGNSA. CDR3 amino acids: CASSLEGLWGNTIYF. In DNA form, the CDR3 reads TGTGCCAGCAGCTTAGAGGGGCTGTGGGGAAACACCATATATTTT.

The chain recombines TRBV5-1 with TRBJ2-3, with D tentatively TRBD2 (6 bases). Germline CDR1 reads SGHRS; CDR2 reads YFSETQ. Trimming cost V 4 bases and J 5 bases, with 17 bases left between them. CDR3 length equals 15 residues. The CDR3 DNA is TGCGCCAGCAGCACTCTCGGCGGGGCGGGAGATACGCAGTATTTT. Amino acids: CASSTLGGAGDTQYF.

Only a few counts were recorded for this clone. The CDR3, as DNA: TGTGCCAGCAGAGGGGCGAGGTTCGATGAGCAGTTCTTC. This encodes CASRGARFDEQFF. The V and J genes are TRBV6-1 and TRBJ2-1, with a tentative D call TRBD1 (5 bases). CDR3 length equals 13 residues. Germline V gene data show CDR1 as MNHNS and CDR2 as SASEGT. Trimming took 6 bases from V and 8 from J, leaving 14 bases between them.

The chain links TRBV9 to TRBJ2-1; 11 positions agree with TRBD1. The V gene's germline CDR1 is SGDLS and CDR2 YYNGEE. J gave up 5 bases and V 5 bases, and 3 bases lay outside the gene matches. This CDR3 has 14 amino acids. CDR3: CASRGQGANNEQFF. In nucleotides, the CDR3 is TGTGCCAGCAGAGGACAGGGGGCTAACAATGAGCAGTTCTTC.

This clone was picked up a small number of times. The rearrangement links TRBV28 to TRBJ2-1, with TRBD2 matching 12 bases. Unmatched junction bases numbered 3, after V lost 8 bases and J lost 4 bases. The CDR3 loop spans 14 amino acids. CDR1 MDHEN and CDR2 SYDVKM come from the germline V gene. CDR3 in amino acids: CASETSGGYNEQFF. The CDR3 DNA reads as TGTGCCAGCGAGACTAGCGGGGGATACAATGAGCAGTTCTTC.

V is TRBV11-2 and J is TRBJ1-6, with a weak D call TRBD1 (5 bases). The CDR3 spans 14 residues. Germline CDR1 reads SGHAT; CDR2 reads FQNNGV. V was pared by 5 bases and J by 7 bases, with 12 bases between. CDR3 sequence reads: CASSQRGRNSPLHF. CDR3 coding DNA: TGTGCCAGCAGCCAACGGGGCAGGAATTCACCCCTCCACTTT.

The chain links TRBV19 to TRBJ1-1; D gene ambiguous. The CDR3 covers 13 residues. The germline gives CDR1 LNHDA, CDR2 SQIVND (reference sequence). The V and J ends lost 5 bases and 1 base respectively, with 8 bases between them. The CDR3 DNA follows: TGTGCCAGTAGTCGAGTGCAGAACACTGAAGCTTTCTTT. Residues: CASSRVQNTEAFF.

DNA for the CDR3: TGTGCCAGCAGCTATCGACAGGTAGCGTCCTACGAGCAGTACTTC. Protein sequence: CASSYRQVASYEQYF. The chain combines TRBV5-6 with TRBJ2-7; D might be TRBD1 (6 bases). Between the trimmed V and J ends, which lost 3 bases and 1 base, there was a span of 14 bases. This CDR3 is 15 amino acids long. Per the germline V gene, CDR1 is SGHDT and CDR2 is YYEEEE. The full variable domain, rest sourced from reference TRBV5-6 and TRBJ2-7, is DAGVTQSPTHLIKTRGQQVTLRCSPKSGHDTVSWYQQALGQGPQFIFQYYEEEERQRGNFPDRFSGHQFPNYSSELNVNALLLGDSALYLCASSYRQVASYEQYFGPGTRLTVT.

The chain employs TRBV18 and TRBJ2-2; D call uncertain. The CDR3 sequence is 12 residues long. Deletions cut 4 bases from V and 4 bases from J, with 4 bases between. Germline V lookup: CDR1 KGHSH, CDR2 LQKENI. Written as DNA, the CDR3 is TGTGCCAGCTCACTTATCACCGGGGAGCTGTTTTTT. Encoded protein: CASSLITGELFF. The full variable domain, with the rest looked up from reference TRBV18 and TRBJ2-2, is NAGVMQNPRHLVRRRGQEARLRCSPMKGHSHVYWYRQLPEEGLKFMVYLQKENIIDESGMPKERFSAEFPKEGPSILRIQQVVRGDSAAYFCASSLITGELFFGEGSRLTVL.

The chain recombines TRBV5-6 with TRBJ2-1; D is unresolved. V lost 4 bases to trimming and J lost 3 bases, with 14 bases between them. The CDR3 runs 15 residues. Germline loops: CDR1 SGHDT, CDR2 YYEEEE. CDR3 residues: CASSPGLMIYNEQFF. DNA for the CDR3: TGTGCCAGCAGCCCAGGCTTAATGATCTACAATGAGCAGTTCTTC.

The genes are TRBV30 and TRBJ2-1; 7 bases are a match to TRBD2. Germline CDR1 is GTSNPN and CDR2 is SVGIG (reference sequence). V lost 3 bases, J lost 6 bases, and 11 bases stayed unmatched. This CDR3 contains 15 residues. The CDR3 region has the DNA TGTGCCTGGAGCCGATACCAACTAGCGAGCAATGAGCAGTTCTTC. Its translation is CAWSRYQLASNEQFF.

V and J are TRBV13 and TRBJ1-6; D may be TRBD1 (5 bases). Trimming took off 5 bases at V and 5 bases at J, with 28 bases between the two ends. Germline V gene data show CDR1 as PRHDT and CDR2 as FYEKMQ (reference sequence). The CDR3 consists of 20 residues. In DNA, the CDR3 is TGTGCCAGCAGCCACCTCTCCTCGGGACCGCGTGGGGCGAATAATTCACCCCTCCACTTT. Translating gives CASSHLSSGPRGANNSPLHF.

The chain carries TRBV5-1 and TRBJ1-1; 11 bases match TRBD1. CDR3 length: 15 amino acids. With V trimmed by 4 bases and J by 2 bases, 4 bases remained unmatched. Germline values: CDR1 SGHRS, CDR2 YFSETQ. This chain's CDR3 is CASSIGQGANTEAFF. In DNA form, the CDR3 reads TGCGCCAGCAGCATTGGACAGGGGGCAAACACTGAAGCTTTCTTT.

The V and J genes are TRBV10-3 and TRBJ2-1; tentatively, D is TRBD2 (6 bases). This CDR3 region has 13 residues. Trimming took off 5 bases at V and 8 bases at J, with 13 bases between the two ends. Looked up from germline, CDR1 is ENHRY and CDR2 is SYGVKD. CDR3 region: CAISRTTGDEQFF. In nucleotides, the CDR3 is TGTGCCATCAGTCGGACTACGGGGGATGAGCAGTTCTTC.

This clone was counted a few times. This chain's CDR3 is CATSRDVGQSYEQYF. In DNA form, the CDR3 reads TGTGCCACCAGCAGAGATGTGGGACAGAGCTACGAGCAGTACTTC. This sequence joins TRBV15 and TRBJ2-7; 7 bases align to TRBD1. CDR1 and CDR2 (germline): LNHNV, YYDKDF (reference sequence). This CDR3 has 15 amino acids. Trimming took 0 bases from V and 3 from J; bases not matched to a gene: 5.

The chain recombines TRBV2 with TRBJ1-4, with 8 bases fitting TRBD1. The germline gives CDR1 SNHLY, CDR2 FYNNEI. With V trimmed by 7 bases and J by 7 bases, 5 bases remained unmatched. This CDR3 spans 13 amino acids. In DNA, the CDR3 is TGTGCCAGCAAACAGGGGGGGAGTGAAAAACTGTTTTTT. Amino acid sequence: CASKQGGSEKLFF.

V and J are TRBV19 and TRBJ1-2, with a weak D call TRBD1 (5 bases). This CDR3 has 15 amino acids. CDR1 and CDR2 from the germline V gene are LNHDA and SQIVND (reference sequence). V was clipped by 5 bases and J by 1 base, with 14 bases between them. CDR3 loop: CASSPGARNNYGYTF. CDR3 nucleotides: TGTGCCAGTAGTCCTGGGGCTAGAAATAACTATGGCTACACCTTC.

The chain is built from TRBV7-2 and TRBJ1-6, with D possibly matching TRBD1 (6 bases). V was clipped by 5 bases and J by 8 bases, with 16 bases between them. There are 15 residues in the CDR3. Germline V CDR1 and CDR2: SGHTA, FQGNSA. Here the CDR3 reads CASSVVDSLYSPLHF. DNA of the CDR3: TGTGCCAGCAGCGTGGTGGACAGTCTCTATTCACCCCTCCACTTT.

For the CDR3, the DNA is TGTGCCAGCAGCTATGGACAGGGAACAGATACGCAGTATTTT. It encodes CASSYGQGTDTQYF. This chain joins TRBV5-6 and TRBJ2-3; TRBD1 aligns across 8 bases. The CDR3 totals 14 residues. Germline CDR1 is SGHDT and CDR2 is YYEEEE. V lost 3 bases to trimming and J lost 3 bases; unmatched junction nucleotides: 3.

J is TRBJ1-3 and V is TRBV19; D is uncertain. CDR3 length: 14 residues. CDR1 is LNHDA, CDR2 SQIVND, per germline (reference sequence). Trimming took off 10 bases at V and 3 bases at J, with 16 bases between the two ends. Written as DNA, the CDR3 is TGTGCCACCGCTGCTAGTGGGAATGGAAACACCATATATTTT. It encodes CATAASGNGNTIYF.

This chain connects TRBV9 to TRBJ2-2; tentatively, D is TRBD2 (6 bases). Germline CDR1 and CDR2: SGDLS and YYNGEE. V was cut by 4 bases and J by 7 bases, with 14 bases left in between. The CDR3 runs to 14 residues. The CDR3 here is CASSPTGVGGELFF. The CDR3 nucleotides read TGTGCCAGCAGCCCGACGGGGGTTGGCGGGGAGCTGTTTTTT.

The V and J genes are TRBV25-1 and TRBJ2-3; TRBD1 is a possible D gene (6 bases). The ends were cut back, 3 bases at V and 7 bases at J, with 20 bases in the middle. Germline CDR1 is MGHDK and CDR2 is SYGVNS. The CDR3 length is 16 residues. The CDR3 spells CASSDPPGEGKNTQYF. The CDR3 nucleotides read TGTGCCAGCAGTGATCCCCCAGGGGAAGGAAAGAATACGCAGTATTTT. The full variable domain, completed using reference TRBV25-1 and TRBJ2-3, is EADIYQTPRYLVIGTGKKITLECSQTMGHDKMYWYQQDPGMELHLIHYSYGVNSTEKGDLSSESTVSRIRTEHFPLTLESARPSHTSQYLCASSDPPGEGKNTQYFGPGTRLTVL.

V and J are TRBV19 and TRBJ2-5; 8 positions agree with TRBD1. The J call could be wrong; TRBJ2-7 is a better fit for the DNA end. The germline CDR1 and CDR2 sequences are LNHDA and SQIVND (reference sequence). The CDR3 runs to 15 residues. The CDR3 DNA reads TGTGCCAGTAGTATTTTCGACAGGGGTACCTACGAGCAGTACTTC. It yields the protein CASSIFDRGTYEQYF.

This clone came up once. This rearrangement joins TRBV7-9 to TRBJ2-3; D is unclear. This CDR3 comprises 14 residues. Germline CDR1 SEHNR, CDR2 FQNEAQ (reference sequence). The V end was cut by 3 bases, the J end by 0 bases, with 7 bases between. The DNA for the CDR3 is TGTGCCAGCAGCTTGACCCTAAGCACAGATACGCAGTATTTT. Residues: CASSLTLSTDTQYF.